The 9 T cell receptor beta chains listed next were all sequenced from one sample in a study of shared clonotypes between healthy human individuals. The protocol was immunoSEQ multiplex PCR, while the TCRdb copy is restricted to in-frame clones and leaves out a portion. The sample has roughly 2.2 million clones; 85% to 95% are singletons. Material: naive CD4+ T cells from PBMCs. The subset is: CD45RA+ positively selected. The receptors derive from a man between 18 and 35 years old in good health. Some clones in this sample may be carry-over from other donors' samples.

The V call is TRBV7-7, the J call TRBJ2-1; 8 nucleotides line up with TRBD2. The length of the CDR3 is 15 residues. In germline, CDR1 is SSHAT, CDR2 FNYEAQ (reference sequence). Trimming removed 6 bases from V and 7 bases from J; junction bases left unmatched: 11. CDR3 in amino acids: CASSRLSGRENEQFF. CDR3 nucleotide sequence: TGTGCCAGCAGTCGATTATCCGGGAGGGAAAATGAGCAGTTCTTC.

The chain carries TRBV12-2 and TRBJ2-1. TRBV12-2 is a pseudogene. This CDR3 contains 18 residues. The CDR3 bases are TGTGCAAGTCGCTTACGAGTCTTCGCGGAAGCCCGAAGGGATGAGCAGTTCTTC. This gives the protein CASRLRVFAEARRDEQFF.

This chain uses TRBV28 with TRBJ2-7, with 13 bases lining up with TRBD2. Per germline, CDR1 MDHEN and CDR2 SYDVKM. The CDR3 is 13 residues long. Germline trimming cut 10 bases from V and 4 bases from J; bases unmatched to any gene: 4. Written as DNA, the CDR3 is TGTGCCATCAGACTAGCGGGGGGATACGAGCAGTACTTC. It codes for CAIRLAGGYEQYF.

This clone appeared a few times. The chain combines TRBV7-8 with TRBJ1-5; D not certain. Germline V gene lookup returns CDR1 SGHVS and CDR2 FQNEAQ. Trimming shortened V by 4 bases and J by 0 bases, and 13 bases separated the two germline ends. CDR3 length: 16 residues. The CDR3 loop is CASSSYRIPSNQPQHF. CDR3 DNA sequence: TGTGCCAGCAGCTCATACAGAATTCCTAGCAATCAGCCCCAGCATTTT.

The genes are TRBV7-2 and TRBJ1-2, with TRBD1 identical over 7 bases. Germline-derived CDR1 and CDR2 are SGHTA and FQGNSA. This CDR3 contains 15 residues. After removal of 5 bases from V and 4 bases from J, the junction contained 10 bases not matched to a gene. The CDR3 spells CASSLRDRRSYGYTF. CDR3 sequence (DNA): TGTGCCAGCAGCCTCCGGGACAGAAGATCCTATGGCTACACCTTC.

The chain carries TRBV5-4 and TRBJ2-7; a possible D gene is TRBD2 (6 bases). Germline CDR1 reads SGHNT; CDR2 reads YYREEE (reference sequence). V was pared by 4 bases and J by 0 bases, with 14 bases between. CDR3 length: 15 amino acids. DNA for the CDR3: TGTGCCAGCAGCCCGGGACTGCTGAGCTCCTACGAGCAGTACTTC. It codes for CASSPGLLSSYEQYF.

The gene calls are TRBV4-2 and TRBJ2-2; 8 positions match TRBD2. CDR1 and CDR2 from the germline V gene are LGHNA and YNFKEQ. The CDR3 totals 16 residues. After removal of 8 bases from V and 2 bases from J, the junction contained 10 bases not matched to a gene. CDR3 sequence reads: CASGRTSGLNTGELFF. The DNA for the CDR3 is TGTGCCAGCGGCAGAACTAGCGGTCTTAACACCGGGGAGCTGTTTTTT.

The chain recombines TRBV10-3 with TRBJ2-5, with 8 nucleotides matching TRBD2. The junction had 9 bases not matched to a gene; V was cut back by 4 bases and J by 2 bases. The germline V gene has CDR1 ENHRY and CDR2 SYGVKD. This CDR3 spans 16 amino acids. The CDR3 loop reads CAISGRGGFLQETQYF. The CDR3 DNA sequence: TGTGCCATCAGTGGCCGGGGGGGATTCTTGCAAGAGACCCAGTACTTC.

The chain employs TRBV2 and TRBJ2-4; TRBD2 might be the D (6 bases). The CDR3 has 13 amino acids. V gave up 8 bases and J gave up 1 base, with 9 bases separating them. Germline CDR1 SNHLY, CDR2 FYNNEI. Written as DNA, the CDR3 is TGTGCCAGCGGAGGGAGGGCCAAAAACATTCAGTACTTC. It encodes CASGGRAKNIQYF.